This note documents a single T cell receptor beta chain sequence. There were TCR beta CDR3 regions amplified from RNA transcripts. Carried out on the TCR CDR3, a first-round RT-PCR used the HTBI primer set. In TCRdb, the multiplex PCR reads were re-called with MiXCR into one record per CDR3 protein. The data show about 350,000 distinct CDR3 sequences, with roughly 18% seen just once and roughly a sixth held by the top ten. The sample comes from a study of T cells in Graves' hyperthyroidism and ophthalmopathy. The germline V gene has CDR1 MGHDK and CDR2 SYGVNS. Unmatched junction bases numbered 4, after V lost 3 bases and J lost 3 bases. The CDR3 runs to 14 residues.

The TCR comes from a woman between 40 and 50 years old with Graves' ophthalmopathy. The gene calls are TRBV25-1 and TRBJ1-2; 7 positions agree with TRBD1. The sequencing input was blood. CDR3 sequence (DNA): TGTGCCAGCAGTGACTGGCAGGGGGACTATGGCTACACCTTC. This translates into CASSDWQGDYGYTF.